These 5 T cell receptor beta chains share one sample of origin, sequenced in a study of T cell changes during pregnancy in multiple sclerosis. Sequencing was performed with immunoSEQ multiplex PCR; in TCRdb, only in-frame clones are kept and a portion is missing. This sample yields some 31,000 clones, of which roughly 90% are seen a single time; over 0.35% belongs to the top ten. This specimen was CD4+ T cells from peripheral blood mononuclear cells, taken in the second trimester of pregnancy. Receptors originate from a female donor in good health, enrolled as a control in a pregnancy study.

In its sample, this clone was seen once. The chain couples TRBV5-1 to TRBJ2-3; 13 bases fit TRBD2. The CDR3 length is 20 residues. Germline V gene lookup returns CDR1 SGHRS and CDR2 YFSETQ. The trim removed 3 bases at V and 0 bases at J, leaving 13 bases unmatched. This chain's CDR3 is CASSSIIPGLAGISTDTQYF. The CDR3 bases are TGCGCCAGCAGCTCGATTATCCCGGGACTAGCGGGAATTAGCACAGATACGCAGTATTTT.

The rearrangement links TRBV27 to TRBJ2-5; 8 bases map to TRBD1. With V trimmed by 0 bases and J by 5 bases, 17 bases remained unmatched. Germline V lookup: CDR1 MNHEY, CDR2 SMNVEV (reference sequence). This CDR3 spans 19 amino acids. This CDR3 is CASSLSTIGSGQGEETQYF. CDR3 coding DNA: TGTGCCAGCAGTTTATCCACGATCGGTTCAGGACAGGGAGAGGAGACCCAGTACTTC.

V is TRBV21-1 and J is TRBJ2-7; the table assigns TRBD1, which was not confirmed against the DNA. TRBV21-1 counts as a pseudogene. This CDR3 spans 16 amino acids. CDR3 loop: CASSKGGQGASYEQYF. The DNA of the CDR3 is TGTGCCAGCAGCAAAGGGGGACAGGGGGCCTCCTACGAGCAGTACTTC.

The CDR3, as DNA: TGTGCCAGCAGTGTTATTACAGGGGCCCTTTACGCTTTCTTT. This sequence encodes CASSVITGALYAFF. This chain links TRBV6-1 with TRBJ1-1; TRBD1 aligns across 7 bases. The CDR3 is 14 residues long. Per germline, CDR1 MNHNS and CDR2 SASEGT. Unmatched junction bases numbered 13, after V lost 4 bases and J lost 11 bases.

The V and J genes are TRBV4-1 and TRBJ1-1; tentative D call: TRBD1 (5 bases). CDR1 is MGHRA and CDR2 is YSYEKL in the germline V gene. The length of the CDR3 is 16 residues. Trimming removed 1 base from V and 4 bases from J, with 16 bases in between. DNA for the CDR3: TGCGCCAGCAGCCAAGGGCGGCAGGGATGGGTCACTGAAGCTTTCTTT. Translation: CASSQGRQGWVTEAFF.